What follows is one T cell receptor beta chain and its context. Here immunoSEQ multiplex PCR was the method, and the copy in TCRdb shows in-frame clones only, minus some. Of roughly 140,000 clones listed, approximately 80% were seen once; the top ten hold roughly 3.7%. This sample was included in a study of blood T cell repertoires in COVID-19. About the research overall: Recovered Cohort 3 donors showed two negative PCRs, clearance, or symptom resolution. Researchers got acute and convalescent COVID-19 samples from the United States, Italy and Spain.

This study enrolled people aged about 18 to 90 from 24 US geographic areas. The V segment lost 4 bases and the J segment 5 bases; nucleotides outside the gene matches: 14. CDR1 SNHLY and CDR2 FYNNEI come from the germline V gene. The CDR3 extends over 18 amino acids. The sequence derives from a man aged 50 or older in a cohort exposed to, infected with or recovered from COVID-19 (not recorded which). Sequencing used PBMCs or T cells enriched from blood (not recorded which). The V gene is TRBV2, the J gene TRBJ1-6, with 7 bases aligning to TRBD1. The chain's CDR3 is CASSVSEEGQLHNSPLHF. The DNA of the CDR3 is TGTGCCAGCAGTGTTAGTGAGGAGGGACAGCTCCATAATTCACCCCTCCACTTT.